This TCR beta chain was sequenced for a study of T-cell reconstitution after alpha-beta-depleted transplantation in children. Broader study findings: The high TCRbeta diversity at day 60 in some patients came from surviving recipient T cells and thymic progenitors.

Molecular barcoding with unique molecular identifiers was used for the TCRbeta library. TCRdb fed the PCR reads into MiXCR, producing one record per CDR3 protein. This sample has over 85,000 distinct CDR3 sequences, with 6% to 9% found just once. This clonotype was seen ten or more times. Antigen: not known. The TCR was taken from a boy between 2 and 10 years old with acute lymphoblastic leukemia, due to receive a stem cell transplant. Sample: PBMCs, taken before TCRalphabeta/CD19-depleted stem cell transplant.

CDR3 sequence (DNA): TGTGCCAGCAGCCCCACAGAGGGACAGGTTTTTAATCGCTACACCTTC. Protein sequence: CASSPTEGQVFNRYTF. The chain recombines TRBV7-2 with TRBJ1-2; 8 bases line up with TRBD1. Germline V gene sequence: CDR1 SGHTA, CDR2 FQGNSA. V lost 5 bases, J lost 9 bases, and 17 bases stayed unmatched. CDR3 length: 16 amino acids.